The 32 T cell receptor beta chains presented below share a single source sample, sequenced in a study of T cells in localized non-small cell lung cancer. Profiled with immunoSEQ multiplex PCR; TCRdb holds only in-frame clones, not every one. The top ten hold 5.5% to 6.5% of the sample, which has 35,000 to 40,000 clones, 75% to 90% seen once. The source material was peripheral blood, sampled before any cancer treatment. Receptor source: a man aged 40 to 75 with stage I lung adenocarcinoma.

The chain has TRBV7-2 and TRBJ1-1, with D perhaps TRBD1 (5 bases). This CDR3 contains 13 residues. In germline, CDR1 is SGHTA, CDR2 FQGNSA. V shed 4 bases and J shed 0 bases, with 6 bases lying between them. The CDR3 DNA follows: TGTGCCAGCAGCTCGGACATGAACACTGAAGCTTTCTTT. It codes for CASSSDMNTEAFF.

This clone occurred once. The chain combines TRBV18 with TRBJ1-5; D ambiguous. This CDR3 comprises 13 residues. V shed 6 bases and J shed 4 bases, with 10 bases lying between them. Germline V lookup: CDR1 KGHSH, CDR2 LQKENI. The CDR3 nucleotides read TGTGCCAGCTCTCTCACTGCGAATCAGCCCCAGCATTTT. Amino acids: CASSLTANQPQHF.

The CDR3: CASSPGGGANTGELFF. Written as DNA, the CDR3 is TGTGCCAGCAGCCCAGGTGGAGGTGCTAACACCGGGGAGCTGTTTTTT. The chain couples TRBV27 to TRBJ2-2; D is possibly TRBD2 (5 bases). With 6 bases removed from V and 2 bases from J, the gap between germline ends came to 16 bases. This CDR3 comprises 16 residues. From germline, CDR1 is MNHEY and CDR2 SMNVEV (reference sequence).

This chain uses TRBV6-1 with TRBJ2-6; unclear D gene. Germline V gene data show CDR1 as MNHNS and CDR2 as SASEGT. This CDR3 has 12 residues. V lost 6 bases to trimming and J lost 1 base, with 1 base between them. CDR3 in DNA: TGTGCCAGCAGATCTGGGGCCAACGTCCTGACTTTC. It yields the protein CASRSGANVLTF.

The chain links TRBV30 to TRBJ2-7; D gene uncertain. This CDR3 region has 11 residues. The germline V gene has CDR1 GTSNPN and CDR2 SVGIG (reference sequence). Trimming took off 3 bases at V and 7 bases at J, with 10 bases between the two ends. As DNA, the CDR3 is TGTGCCTGGAGCACTAACTATGAGCAGTACTTC. Translation gives CAWSTNYEQYF.

The rearrangement joins TRBV30 to TRBJ2-2; 14 nucleotides agree with TRBD2. V shed 1 base and J 8 bases; nucleotides not matched to a gene: 6. Germline V gives CDR1 GTSNPN, CDR2 SVGIG (reference sequence). This CDR3 has 16 amino acids. CDR3: CAWSAGTSGRSGELFF. The CDR3 coding sequence is TGTGCCTGGAGTGCTGGGACTAGCGGGAGATCGGGGGAGCTGTTTTTT.

This clone showed up just a few times. The chain couples TRBV30 to TRBJ1-1; weak D call: TRBD1 (6 bases). V was cut by 1 base and J by 0 bases, with 12 bases left in between. CDR3 length equals 15 residues. CDR1 and CDR2 (germline): GTSNPN, SVGIG (reference sequence). CDR3 loop: CAWSDRASLNTEAFF. Written as DNA, the CDR3 is TGTGCCTGGAGTGACAGGGCAAGCTTGAACACTGAAGCTTTCTTT.

This clone showed up just a few times. V and J are TRBV5-6 and TRBJ1-2; tentatively, D is TRBD1 (5 bases). With 3 bases removed from V and 11 bases from J, the gap between germline ends came to 11 bases. The CDR3 is made up of 11 amino acids. Per the germline V gene, CDR1 is SGHDT and CDR2 is YYEEEE. This CDR3 is CASSSTTAYTF. The DNA for the CDR3 is TGTGCCAGCAGCTCGACGACAGCTTACACCTTC.

The V gene is TRBV7-6, the J gene TRBJ2-2; maybe TRBD1 (6 bases). Germline V lookup: CDR1 SGHVS, CDR2 FNYEAQ. The ends were cut back, 5 bases at V and 4 bases at J, with 26 bases in the middle. This CDR3 comprises 19 residues. The CDR3: CASSPMSLKYRVPTGELFF. CDR3 DNA: TGTGCCAGCAGCCCCATGTCACTTAAATACAGGGTTCCCACCGGGGAGCTGTTTTTT.

The chain combines TRBV27 with TRBJ2-3; 10 bases map to TRBD2. CDR3 length: 16 amino acids. Germline CDR1 reads MNHEY; CDR2 reads SMNVEV (reference sequence). Losses at the gene ends were 2 bases for V and 5 bases for J; bases not matched to a gene: 7. The CDR3 loop is CASSLTTSGSEDTQYF. CDR3 bases: TGTGCCAGCAGTTTAACGACTAGCGGGTCCGAAGATACGCAGTATTTT.

The V call is TRBV28, the J call TRBJ2-3, with D perhaps being TRBD1 or TRBD2 (5 bases each). Trimming removed 4 bases from V and 2 bases from J, with 22 bases in between. Germline V lookup: CDR1 MDHEN, CDR2 SYDVKM. This CDR3 is 18 amino acids long. Here the CDR3 reads CASSWGSVGARLTDTQYF. The CDR3 region has the DNA TGTGCCAGCAGTTGGGGATCCGTCGGGGCCAGACTCACAGATACGCAGTATTTT.

This chain connects TRBV29-1 to TRBJ2-5; 8 bases are a match to TRBD1. With V trimmed by 4 bases and J by 5 bases, 6 bases remained unmatched. This CDR3 has 13 amino acids. Germline V gene sequence: CDR1 SQVTM, CDR2 ANQGSEA. CDR3 amino acids: CSVGQGLGETQYF. The CDR3 coding sequence is TGCAGCGTTGGACAGGGGCTAGGCGAGACCCAGTACTTC.

This chain joins TRBV11-2 and TRBJ1-1; 8 positions match TRBD1. CDR3 length: 16 residues. The germline V gene has CDR1 SGHAT and CDR2 FQNNGV. V lost 5 bases and J lost 3; bases outside the gene matches: 11. CDR3 coding DNA: TGTGCCAGCAGCACCCTTCCCCAGGGGGCCGACACTGAAGCTTTCTTT. Translated, it gives CASSTLPQGADTEAFF.

This rearrangement joins TRBV12-5 to TRBJ2-1; possibly TRBD1 for D (5 bases). Looked up from germline, CDR1 is LGHNT and CDR2 is FRNRAP. V dropped 6 bases and J dropped 4 bases, with 10 bases sitting between them. The CDR3 covers 13 residues. The CDR3 sequence: CASGPTGYNEQFF. The CDR3 DNA follows: TGTGCTAGTGGCCCCACAGGTTACAATGAGCAGTTCTTC.

This sequence joins TRBV7-9 and TRBJ2-4; 8 nucleotides line up with TRBD1. Trimming removed 4 bases from V and 3 bases from J; junction bases left unmatched: 2. This CDR3 is built from 14 residues. The V gene's germline CDR1 is SEHNR and CDR2 FQNEAQ (reference sequence). The CDR3 reads CASSSGQVKNIQYF. As DNA, the CDR3 is TGTGCCAGCAGCTCGGGACAGGTCAAAAACATTCAGTACTTC.

This clone showed up just once. The V and J genes are TRBV28 and TRBJ2-7; D may be TRBD2 (6 bases). From germline, CDR1 is MDHEN and CDR2 SYDVKM. This CDR3 is 13 amino acids long. Between the trimmed V and J ends, which lost 5 bases and 5 bases, there was a span of 13 bases. The CDR3 spells CASSPDYYDEQYF. For the CDR3, the DNA is TGTGCCAGCAGTCCGGACTATTACGACGAGCAGTACTTC.

J is TRBJ2-7 and V is TRBV6-6; tentatively, D is TRBD1 (6 bases). V was trimmed by 6 bases and J by 4 bases, leaving 10 bases between them. The CDR3 spans 12 residues. Germline V gene sequence: CDR1 MNHNY, CDR2 SVGAGI (reference sequence). The CDR3 spells CASSLGQYEQYF. The DNA of the CDR3 is TGTGCCAGCAGCCTGGGACAATACGAGCAGTACTTC.

The V and J genes are TRBV5-1 and TRBJ1-1, with D perhaps matching TRBD1 (5 bases). CDR3 length equals 13 residues. Germline V gene lookup returns CDR1 SGHRS and CDR2 YFSETQ. V lost 4 bases and J lost 1, with 8 bases in between. CDR3 protein: CASSLGGNTEAFF. The CDR3 coding sequence is TGCGCCAGCAGCCTCGGGGGGAACACTGAAGCTTTCTTT.

As DNA, the CDR3 is TGTGCCAGCAGCTCAGGCGCAGGACCCCATCAGCCCCAGCATTTT. This sequence encodes CASSSGAGPHQPQHF. The chain has TRBV25-1 and TRBJ1-5; D remains unclear. Germline assignment: CDR1 MGHDK and CDR2 SYGVNS. Between the trimmed V and J ends, which lost 6 bases and 5 bases, there was a span of 17 bases. The CDR3 has 15 residues.

J is TRBJ1-2 and V is TRBV7-2; 7 bases map to TRBD1. Germline CDR1 reads SGHTA; CDR2 reads FQGNSA. V was pared by 6 bases and J by 5 bases, with 12 bases of the junction left unmatched. The CDR3 covers 15 residues. DNA of the CDR3: TGTGCCAGCAGGGACAGGAAGCAGATTGGGTATGGCTACACCTTC. It yields the protein CASRDRKQIGYGYTF.

In its sample, this clone was seen a few times. The chain is built from TRBV4-3 and TRBJ1-1, with D perhaps TRBD1 (5 bases). Germline V gene data show CDR1 as LGHNA and CDR2 as YSLEER. V gave up 3 bases and J gave up 3 bases, with 14 bases separating them. The CDR3 is 15 residues long. The CDR3 spells CASSHGGGEYTEAFF. In DNA, the CDR3 is TGCGCCAGCAGCCACGGAGGAGGGGAATACACTGAAGCTTTCTTT.

V gene TRBV28 combines with J gene TRBJ2-3; D unresolved. Germline values: CDR1 MDHEN, CDR2 SYDVKM. CDR3 length: 15 residues. The V and J ends lost 3 bases and 6 bases respectively, with 16 bases between them. The CDR3 is CASSFSLGGGDTQYF. DNA of the CDR3: TGTGCCAGCAGTTTTTCTTTAGGTGGTGGGGATACGCAGTATTTT.

This chain links TRBV4-2 with TRBJ2-3, with TRBD2 matching over 13 bases. Germline V gene lookup returns CDR1 LGHNA and CDR2 YNFKEQ. The V and J ends lost 0 bases and 4 bases, in that order; junction bases with no gene match: 16. This CDR3 has 21 amino acids. CDR3 residues: CASSQDFRATSGRRVADTQYF. The CDR3, as DNA: TGTGCCAGCAGCCAAGATTTTAGGGCGACTAGCGGGAGGCGGGTTGCAGATACGCAGTATTTT.

The V and J genes are TRBV15 and TRBJ2-7, with 8 bases aligning to TRBD1. Germline loops: CDR1 LNHNV, CDR2 YYDKDF (reference sequence). This CDR3 region has 15 residues. The V gene end was trimmed by 1 base and the J gene end by 3 bases; junction bases not matched to a gene: 5. CDR3 amino acids: CATSRGGTGIYEQYF. The CDR3 DNA reads TGTGCCACCAGCAGAGGAGGGACAGGAATCTACGAGCAGTACTTC.

J is TRBJ1-3 and V is TRBV2; no reliable D call. There are 11 residues in the CDR3. Germline CDR1 and CDR2: SNHLY and FYNNEI. V lost 5 bases, J lost 7 bases, and 6 bases lay in between. The CDR3 reads CASSFRNTIYF. The CDR3 nucleotides are TGTGCCAGCAGTTTTAGGAACACCATATATTTT.

The genes are TRBV5-4 and TRBJ2-3; 13 nucleotides line up with TRBD2. The CDR3 contains 15 residues. With V trimmed by 6 bases and J by 4 bases, 5 bases remained unmatched. Germline V gene data show CDR1 as SGHNT and CDR2 as YYREEE (reference sequence). In nucleotides, the CDR3 is TGTGCCAGCACCCGGACTAGCGGGAGTGCAGATACGCAGTATTTT. This encodes CASTRTSGSADTQYF.

The gene calls are TRBV19 and TRBJ1-1; D possibly corresponds to TRBD1 (6 bases). The V gene lost 1 base and the J gene lost 4 bases, with 10 bases spanning the gap. CDR1 LNHDA and CDR2 SQIVND come from the germline V gene (reference sequence). The CDR3 spans 14 residues. CDR3 sequence: CASSIARGGTEAFF. DNA for the CDR3: TGTGCCAGTAGTATAGCCAGGGGCGGCACTGAAGCTTTCTTT.

The chain is built from TRBV10-3 and TRBJ2-2, with 9 bases fitting TRBD2. V lost 3 bases and J lost 6; bases outside the gene matches: 5. The CDR3 consists of 15 residues. Germline lookup yields CDR1 ENHRY and CDR2 SYGVKD. DNA for the CDR3: TGTGCCATCAGTGATTCTAGCGGGAAACCCGGGGAGCTGTTTTTT. Translation gives CAISDSSGKPGELFF.

This chain connects TRBV5-6 to TRBJ2-6; possible D gene TRBD1, 5 bases. Per germline, CDR1 SGHDT and CDR2 YYEEEE. The V and J ends lost 4 bases and 4 bases respectively, with 18 bases between them. CDR3 length: 17 amino acids. The CDR3 sequence is CASSPGPISWGANVLTF. CDR3 in DNA: TGTGCCAGCAGCCCAGGGCCGATTTCGTGGGGGGCCAACGTCCTGACTTTC.

This clone was picked up one time. The chain is built from TRBV4-3 and TRBJ2-5; D not certain. The V gene's germline CDR1 is LGHNA and CDR2 YSLEER. The CDR3 covers 15 residues. V lost 0 bases and J 1 base, leaving 9 bases between the germline ends. The CDR3 loop reads CASSQDERSQETQYF. The CDR3 bases are TGCGCCAGCAGCCAAGATGAAAGATCCCAAGAGACCCAGTACTTC.

This sequence joins TRBV19 and TRBJ2-7; TRBD1 aligns across 7 bases. This CDR3 is 13 amino acids long. Germline V lookup: CDR1 LNHDA, CDR2 SQIVND (reference sequence). V was pared by 4 bases and J by 0 bases, with 0 bases of the junction left unmatched. The CDR3 DNA follows: TGTGCCAGTAGTAGGGACAGCTCCTACGAGCAGTACTTC. It specifies CASSRDSSYEQYF.

This chain joins TRBV10-3 and TRBJ2-1; D not certain. The ends were cut back, 1 base at V and 7 bases at J, with 8 bases in the middle. CDR3 length: 13 amino acids. In germline, CDR1 is ENHRY, CDR2 SYGVKD. The CDR3 DNA is TGTGCCATCAGTGAGTTCACGCAGAATGAGCAGTTCTTC. Protein: CAISEFTQNEQFF.